This is a list of T cell receptor beta chains from one sample in a study of CD8 T cells in ankylosing spondylitis. Each CDR3 protein is one row after TCRdb ran MiXCR on the 5' RACE reads. The sample includes under 200,000 distinct CDR3 sequences, approximately 10% seen only once; the top ten take roughly 28%. The sequenced sample was blood, either unsorted or a sorted T cell fraction (not recorded which). The receptors come from a male donor with ankylosing spondylitis or in good health (not recorded which). Both conserved end residues are trimmed from each CDR3.

TRBV5-1	TRBJ2-3	ASSPRTSGSTDTQY
TRBV6-7	TRBJ2-3	ASSYSKGGRDTDTQY
TRBV7-2	TRBJ2-2	ASSGRSLNTGELF
TRBV10-3	TRBJ2-5	AISEIDSKETQY
TRBV20-1	TRBJ2-6	SARDHRGPGANVLT
TRBV6-1	TRBJ2-2	ASSPHDRGVRTGELF
TRBV4-3	TRBJ1-4	ASSWGGQGTNEKLF
TRBV20-1	TRBJ2-7	SAREAGLSSYEQY
TRBV7-7	TRBJ2-3	ASSPGLAGATDTQY
TRBV12-3/TRBV12-4	TRBJ1-1	ASTLRQNTEAF
TRBV6-2/TRBV6-3	TRBJ2-3	ASSSLPRTGVDTQY
TRBV5-1	TRBJ1-2	ASSPAKDPTYGYT
TRBV20-1	TRBJ2-3	SARPKRGGPTDTQY
TRBV24-1	TRBJ1-1	ATSDRQMNTEAF
TRBV20-1	TRBJ2-5	SARAISGATSQETQY
TRBV28	TRBJ1-5	ASGKGGTNQPQH
TRBV29-1	TRBJ1-1	SVPPRTGGTEAF
TRBV29-1	TRBJ2-5	SVRDRNRETQY
TRBV11-2	TRBJ2-1	ASSSLQGILYNEQF